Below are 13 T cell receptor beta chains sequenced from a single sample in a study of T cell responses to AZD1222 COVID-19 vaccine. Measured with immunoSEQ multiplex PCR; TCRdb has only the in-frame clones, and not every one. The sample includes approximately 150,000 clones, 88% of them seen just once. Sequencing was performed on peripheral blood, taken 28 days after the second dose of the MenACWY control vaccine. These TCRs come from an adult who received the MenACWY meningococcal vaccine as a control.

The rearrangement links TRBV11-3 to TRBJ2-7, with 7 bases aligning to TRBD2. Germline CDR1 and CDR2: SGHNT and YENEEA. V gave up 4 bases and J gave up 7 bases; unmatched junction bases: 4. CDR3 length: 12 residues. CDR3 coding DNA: TGTGCCAGCAGCTGGATGGGAGGGGAGCAGTACTTC. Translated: CASSWMGGEQYF.

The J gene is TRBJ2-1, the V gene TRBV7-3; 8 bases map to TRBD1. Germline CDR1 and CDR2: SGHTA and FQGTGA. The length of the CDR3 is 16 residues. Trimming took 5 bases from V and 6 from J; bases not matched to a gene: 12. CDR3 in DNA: TGTGCCAGCAGCCGTATGACAGGGGCAGTGGGCAATGAGCAGTTCTTC. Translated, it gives CASSRMTGAVGNEQFF.

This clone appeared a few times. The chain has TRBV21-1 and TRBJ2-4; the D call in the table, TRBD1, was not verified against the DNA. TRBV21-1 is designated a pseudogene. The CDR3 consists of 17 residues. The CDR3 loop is CASSVRTGTVAKNIQYF. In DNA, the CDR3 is TGTGCCAGCAGCGTTCGGACAGGGACTGTAGCCAAAAACATTCAGTACTTC.

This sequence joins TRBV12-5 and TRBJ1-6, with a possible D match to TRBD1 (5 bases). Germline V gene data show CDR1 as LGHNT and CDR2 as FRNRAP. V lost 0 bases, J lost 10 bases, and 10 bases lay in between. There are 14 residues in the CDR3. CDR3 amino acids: CASGLVRQGSPLHF. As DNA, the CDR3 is TGTGCTAGTGGTTTGGTACGGCAGGGCTCACCCCTCCACTTT.

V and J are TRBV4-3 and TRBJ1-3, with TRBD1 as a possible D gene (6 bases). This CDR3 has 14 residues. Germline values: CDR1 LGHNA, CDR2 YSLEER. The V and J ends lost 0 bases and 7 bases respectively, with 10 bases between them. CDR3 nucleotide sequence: TGCGCCAGCAGCCAAGAGGCAGGGGTTAACACCATATATTTT. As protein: CASSQEAGVNTIYF.

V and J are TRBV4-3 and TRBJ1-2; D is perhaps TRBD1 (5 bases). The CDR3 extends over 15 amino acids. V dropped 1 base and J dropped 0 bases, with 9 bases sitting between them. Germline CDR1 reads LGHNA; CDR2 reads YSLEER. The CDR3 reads CASSQGDGANYGYTF. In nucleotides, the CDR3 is TGCGCCAGCAGCCAAGGGGACGGAGCTAACTATGGCTACACCTTC.

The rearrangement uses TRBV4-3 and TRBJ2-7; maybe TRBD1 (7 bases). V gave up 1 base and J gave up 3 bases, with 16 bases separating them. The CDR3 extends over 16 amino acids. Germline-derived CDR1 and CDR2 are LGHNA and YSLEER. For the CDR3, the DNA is TGCGCCAGCAGCCAAGGGTTCCGCGGGACAGACTACGAGCAGTACTTC. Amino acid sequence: CASSQGFRGTDYEQYF.

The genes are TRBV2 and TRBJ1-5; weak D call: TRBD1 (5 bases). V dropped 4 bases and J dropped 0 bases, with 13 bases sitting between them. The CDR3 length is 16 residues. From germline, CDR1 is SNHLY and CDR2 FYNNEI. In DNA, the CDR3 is TGTGCCAGCAGTGGCCGGACATTTTATAGCAATCAGCCCCAGCATTTT. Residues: CASSGRTFYSNQPQHF.

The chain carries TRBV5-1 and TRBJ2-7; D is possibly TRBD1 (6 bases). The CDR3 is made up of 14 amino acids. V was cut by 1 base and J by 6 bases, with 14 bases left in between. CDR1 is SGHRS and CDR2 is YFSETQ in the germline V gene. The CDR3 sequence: CASSLKGDISEQYF. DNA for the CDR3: TGCGCCAGCAGCTTGAAAGGGGACATCAGCGAGCAGTACTTC.

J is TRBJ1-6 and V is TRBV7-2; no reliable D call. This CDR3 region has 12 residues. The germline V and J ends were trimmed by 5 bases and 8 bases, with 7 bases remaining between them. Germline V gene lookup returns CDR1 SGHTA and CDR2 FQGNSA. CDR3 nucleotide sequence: TGTGCCAGCAGCCACAGTGATTCACCCCTCCACTTT. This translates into CASSHSDSPLHF.

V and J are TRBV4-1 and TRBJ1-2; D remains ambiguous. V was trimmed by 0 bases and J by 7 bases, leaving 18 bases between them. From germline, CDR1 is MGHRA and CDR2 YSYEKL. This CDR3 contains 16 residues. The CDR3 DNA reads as TGCGCCAGCAGCCAAGAACCGGTCAGGATTGCCGGTGGCTACACCTTC. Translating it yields CASSQEPVRIAGGYTF.

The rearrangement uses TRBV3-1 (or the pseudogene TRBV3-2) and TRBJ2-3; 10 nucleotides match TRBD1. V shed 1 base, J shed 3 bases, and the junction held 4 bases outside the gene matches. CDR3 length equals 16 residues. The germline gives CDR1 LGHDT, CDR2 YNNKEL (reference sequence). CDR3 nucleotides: TGTGCCAGCAGCCAAGGGTGGACAGGGGGGACAGATACGCAGTATTTT. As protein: CASSQGWTGGTDTQYF.

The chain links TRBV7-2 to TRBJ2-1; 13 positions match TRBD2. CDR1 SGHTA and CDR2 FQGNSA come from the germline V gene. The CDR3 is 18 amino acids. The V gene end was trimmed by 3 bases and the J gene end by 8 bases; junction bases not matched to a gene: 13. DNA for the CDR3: TGTGCCAGCAGCTTTAGTACTAGCGGGAGGGCCAGTATACATGAGCAGTTCTTC. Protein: CASSFSTSGRASIHEQFF.